The source of this T cell receptor (beta chain) is a study of blood T cells in healthy people across ages. Across the study: Template-switching capture recovered about one barcoded beta molecule per two T cells.

The sample holds a few counts of this clonotype. A sample-barcoded 5' primer and a J-beta primer mix were used in a second PCR of roughly 7 to 11 cycles. A tag from a template-switch adaptor with 12 random nucleotides marked each cDNA molecule. MiXCR, applied by TCRdb to the 5' RACE reads, yields one record per CDR3 protein. The sample shows 800,000 to 1,000,000 distinct CDR3 sequences, around 49% of them seen only once. The V gene's germline CDR1 is MNHEY and CDR2 SMNVEV (reference sequence). The CDR3 is 14 amino acids. The V gene end was trimmed by 10 bases and the J gene end by 7 bases; junction bases not matched to a gene: 7.

The V and J genes are TRBV27 and TRBJ1-6; the match to TRBD1 covers 10 bases. This TCR was sampled from a young man in good health. The specimen sequenced was blood. In DNA form, the CDR3 reads TGTGCCACCCAGACAGGGGGCGGGAATTCACCCCTCCACTTT. Its translation: CATQTGGGNSPLHF.